Described below is a single TCR beta chain sequence and its context. Its antigen is as yet unknown. TCRdb itself ran the 5' RACE reads through MiXCR, one entry per CDR3 protein. The data show over 300,000 distinct CDR3 sequences, approximately 4% seen once. These data belong to a study of T cells after yellow fever vaccination. General study results and limits: Peaking on day 5 versus 15, the secondary response was faster but weaker. Most primary-vaccination clones recurred post-booster (roughly 96% CD4, roughly 91% CD8).

CDR3 length: 14 residues. The V end was cut by 4 bases, the J end by 3 bases, with 14 bases between. Per the germline V gene, CDR1 is SGHRS and CDR2 is YFSETQ. The V and J genes are TRBV5-1 and TRBJ2-7, with a tentative D call TRBD1 (5 bases). The clonotype comes from a man between 18 and 29 years old who received the YFV17D yellow fever vaccine. The sequencing used PBMCs, collected 5 days after the yellow fever booster vaccination. CDR3 protein: CASSRGHQSYEQYF. DNA for the CDR3: TGCGCCAGCAGCCGCGGACATCAGAGCTACGAGCAGTACTTC.